These T cell receptor beta chains were read from a single sample in a study of T cell responses to AZD1222 COVID-19 vaccine. Sequencing used immunoSEQ multiplex PCR; TCRdb keeps in-frame clones, though not all of them. The data hold approximately 150,000 clones, with 80% to 95% observed a single time. The input for sequencing was peripheral blood, taken on day 0 of AZD1222 vaccination. These receptors originate from an adult in good health. CDR3s include the opening cysteine and the closing phenylalanine or tryptophan. D genes are given only for firm matches. Clone sizes are given selectively: once, few, many, or a class where the clone is expanded.

j_gene	v_gene	d_gene	abundance	CDR3nt	CDR3aa
TRBJ1-6	TRBV5-1	NA	few	TGCGCCAGCAGCCCGAGTGCTGGAGATTTGAATTCACCCCTCCACTTT	CASSPSAGDLNSPLHF
TRBJ2-1	TRBV9	NA	NA	TGTGCCAGCAGCTCTACTAGTGGGATGTACAATGAGCAGTTCTTC	CASSSTSGMYNEQFF
TRBJ2-1	TRBV7-3	TRBD1	NA	TGTGCCAGCAGCTCCCAGGGGGCGGGGTCCTACAATGAGCAGTTCTTC	CASSSQGAGSYNEQFF
TRBJ1-4	TRBV7-6	NA	NA	TGTGCCAGCAGCTTAAATATAGGCGGTAATGAAAAACTGTTTTTT	CASSLNIGGNEKLFF
TRBJ2-1	TRBV4-1	TRBD1	NA	TGCGCCAGCAGCGGGGTGGGGACAGGCGCCAATGAGCAGTTCTTC	CASSGVGTGANEQFF
TRBJ2-7	TRBV4-1	NA	NA	TGCGCCAGCAGCCAAGATAGGGGTAGCTACGAGCAGTACTTC	CASSQDRGSYEQYF
TRBJ2-4	TRBV18	NA	NA	TGTGCCAGCTCACCGGGACACCTAGCCAAAAACATTCAGTACTTC	CASSPGHLAKNIQYF
TRBJ1-5	TRBV2	NA	NA	TGTGCCAGCAGTTTCCTCGAGGGAGGCCAGCCCCAGCATTTT	CASSFLEGGQPQHF
TRBJ2-1	TRBV19	TRBD1	few	TGTGCCAGTAGCCAGAGGACAGGGGGGTACAATGAGCAGTTCTTC	CASSQRTGGYNEQFF
TRBJ1-4	TRBV29-1	NA	NA	TGCAGCGTTGAAGATGAGGGGACTACTAATGAAAAACTGTTTTTT	CSVEDEGTTNEKLFF
TRBJ1-2	TRBV19	NA	NA	TGTGCCAGTAGTAGAGACCCCGGGAGAAGCTACACCTTC	CASSRDPGRSYTF
TRBJ1-5	TRBV7-3	TRBD1	NA	TGTGCCAGCAGCACGACAGGGGGGACATATAGCAATCAGCCCCAGCATTTT	CASSTTGGTYSNQPQHF
TRBJ1-1	TRBV19	NA	NA	TGTGCCAGTAGTCCTCCTAGACCTAACACTGAAGCTTTCTTT	CASSPPRPNTEAFF
TRBJ1-2	TRBV19	NA	NA	TGTGCCAGTAGTCCGACCCAGACGAATGGCTACACCTTC	CASSPTQTNGYTF
TRBJ2-7	TRBV12-5	NA	NA	TGTGCTAGTGGGTGGGGGCCCCTGAACGAGCAGTACTTC	CASGWGPLNEQYF
TRBJ2-1	TRBV6-5	TRBD2	NA	TGTGCCAGCAGACTAGCGGGAGGAAGAAATGAGCAGTTCTTC	CASRLAGGRNEQFF
TRBJ1-3	TRBV7-9	NA	NA	TGTGCCAGCAGCTTAATCCGCTCTGGAAACACCATATATTTT	CASSLIRSGNTIYF
TRBJ2-2	TRBV6-5	NA	once	TGTGCCAGCAGTTACGGGACTCTCCGAACCGGGGAGCTGTTTTTT	CASSYGTLRTGELFF
TRBJ1-6	TRBV10-1	NA	NA	TGCGCCAGCAGTATGGAGAAAAGTTCACCCCTCCACTTT	CASSMEKSSPLHF
TRBJ2-2	TRBV4-1	TRBD1	NA	TGCGCCAGCAGCCAAGTCGGGACAGGTGGTATGGGGGAGCTGTTTTTT	CASSQVGTGGMGELFF
TRBJ2-3	TRBV5-1	TRBD2	NA	TGCGCCAGCAGCTCTCCGGGACTAGCGGCCACAGATACGCAGTATTTT	CASSSPGLAATDTQYF
TRBJ2-7	TRBV11-2	TRBD1	NA	TGTGCCAGCAGGAACTGGGGGACAGGAAGCTCCTACGAGCAGTACTTC	CASRNWGTGSSYEQYF
TRBJ2-1	TRBV4-1	TRBD2	NA	TGCGCCAGCAGCCTAACCGAGCGGGAGGTAGAGGAGCAGTTCTTC	CASSLTEREVEEQFF
TRBJ2-7	TRBV2	NA	NA	TGTGCCAGCAGGGCGAGCTCCTACGAGCAGTACTTC	CASRASSYEQYF
TRBJ2-2	TRBV7-2	TRBD2	NA	TGTGCCAGCACTGCACCGGGACTAGCGGGAGGGGCCACCGGGGAGCTGTTTTTT	CASTAPGLAGGATGELFF
TRBJ2-5	TRBV9	TRBD2	NA	TGTGCCAGCAGCGTATCTAGCGGGGGGGCCGGGGAGACCCAGTACTTC	CASSVSSGGAGETQYF
TRBJ2-5	TRBV27	NA	once	TGTGCCAGCAGCCAGTCGTTCTCTAGGGAGACCCAGTACTTC	CASSQSFSRETQYF
TRBJ1-1	TRBV27	NA	NA	TGTGCCAGCAGTCGGGGTCGGAACACTGAAGCTTTCTTT	CASSRGRNTEAFF
TRBJ1-1	TRBV6-6	TRBD1	NA	TGTGCCAGCAGTTCCATGACAGGGACTGAAGCTTTCTTT	CASSSMTGTEAFF
TRBJ2-3	TRBV19	NA	NA	TGTGCCAGTAAGGAGGGAATAAGCAGCTATGATACGCAGTATTTT	CASKEGISSYDTQYF
TRBJ2-6	TRBV7-9	TRBD1	once	TGTGCCAGCAGCTTACGGGGACAGGGGGCCAACGTCCTGACTTTC	CASSLRGQGANVLTF
TRBJ2-2	TRBV12-2	NA	NA	TGTGCAAGTCGCTTACCTCCATACAGGGGGGGAACCGGGGAGCTGTTTTTT	CASRLPPYRGGTGELFF
TRBJ2-1	TRBV24-1	TRBD2	NA	TGTGCCACCAGTGATCCAGCGGGGCCTTACAATGAGCAGTTCTTC	CATSDPAGPYNEQFF
TRBJ2-2	TRBV10-3	NA	NA	TGTGCCATCAGCGGGACGACGAACACCGGGGAGCTGTTTTTT	CAISGTTNTGELFF
TRBJ1-2	TRBV15	NA	NA	TGTGCCACCAGCAGAGTCCCAGACAATACTAACTATGGCTACACCTTC	CATSRVPDNTNYGYTF
TRBJ1-3	TRBV9	TRBD1	NA	TGTGCCAGCAGCGTAGGACAGGGAGGAATTGACACCATATATTTT	CASSVGQGGIDTIYF
TRBJ1-3	TRBV11-2	NA	NA	TGTGCCAGCAGCCCCCAGGGTATGCTGGCCTTCCCCTCTGGAAACACCATATATTTT	CASSPQGMLAFPSGNTIYF
TRBJ2-1	TRBV5-6	NA	NA	TGTGCCAGCAGTCCACCGGGGGACGCAGCCTACAATGAGCAGTTCTTC	CASSPPGDAAYNEQFF
TRBJ1-1	TRBV2	TRBD1	NA	TGTGCCAGCAGTAGACAGGGGGCGAGCACTGAAGCTTTCTTT	CASSRQGASTEAFF
TRBJ2-3	TRBV4-1	NA	NA	TGCGCCAGCAGCCAAGAATATGACGGGAGTTGGCCCCCAGATACGCAGTATTTT	CASSQEYDGSWPPDTQYF
TRBJ1-3	TRBV7-2	NA	NA	TGTGCCAGCAGCTTATCAGTAGGCCGCTCTGGAAACACCATATATTTT	CASSLSVGRSGNTIYF
TRBJ2-2	TRBV19	NA	NA	TGTGCCAGTAGTATAGGACAGTACACCGGGGAGCTGTTTTTT	CASSIGQYTGELFF
TRBJ1-2	TRBV20-1	NA	few	TGCAGTGCTAGTGGGGACCAAAAGGGGAGCTATGGCTACACCTTC	CSASGDQKGSYGYTF
TRBJ2-7	TRBV11-2	TRBD2	NA	TGTGCCAGCAGCTTAAGCGGGAGTGGCGAGCAGTACTTC	CASSLSGSGEQYF
TRBJ2-1	TRBV10-1	NA	NA	TGCGCCAGCAGTGAATTTGTACGCCCGAATGTGGGTGAGCAGTTCTTC	CASSEFVRPNVGEQFF
TRBJ2-7	TRBV5-1	NA	NA	TGCGCCAGCAGCTTGGATGGCGGGATTTATGAGCAGTACTTC	CASSLDGGIYEQYF
TRBJ1-5	TRBV19	NA	NA	TGTGCCAGTAGTATGGGGTCCCACGGAATACTGCCCCAGCATTTT	CASSMGSHGILPQHF
TRBJ1-2	TRBV15	TRBD1	NA	TGTGCCACCAGCAGGGGACAGGACTATGGCTACACCTTC	CATSRGQDYGYTF
TRBJ1-5	TRBV12-3/TRBV12-4	NA	NA	TGTGCCAGCCCCCAGGTCGGAGGGCAGCCCCAGCATTTT	CASPQVGGQPQHF
TRBJ2-7	TRBV6-5	NA	NA	TGTGCCAGCACCGCGGGGAGTTCCTACGAGCAGTACTTC	CASTAGSSYEQYF
TRBJ2-1	TRBV19	TRBD2	NA	TGTGCCAGTAAGGGCGGGAGCGGGTCCTACAATGAGCAGTTCTTC	CASKGGSGSYNEQFF
TRBJ2-5	TRBV24-1	NA	NA	TGTGCCACCAGTGAAATGCCCGACGGCAGAAGACAAGAGACCCAGTACTTC	CATSEMPDGRRQETQYF
TRBJ2-1	TRBV19	NA	NA	TGTGCCAGTAGTACACCCTTCGGCGGCAGCTCCTACAATGAGCAGTTCTTC	CASSTPFGGSSYNEQFF
TRBJ2-7	TRBV5-1	TRBD2	NA	TGCGCCAGCAGCTTGGGCCAAGGACTAGCGGCCCTCTACGAGCAGTACTTC	CASSLGQGLAALYEQYF
TRBJ2-5	TRBV7-2	NA	NA	TGTGCCAGCCGCATGAGGGTCCTTGGGACCCAGTACTTC	CASRMRVLGTQYF
TRBJ1-1	TRBV2	NA	NA	TGTGCCAGCAGTGGGGAATATACTGAAGCTTTCTTT	CASSGEYTEAFF
TRBJ1-5	TRBV7-8	TRBD1	NA	TGTGCCAGCAGCTTAGTGGGGACAGCGAATCAGCCCCAGCATTTT	CASSLVGTANQPQHF